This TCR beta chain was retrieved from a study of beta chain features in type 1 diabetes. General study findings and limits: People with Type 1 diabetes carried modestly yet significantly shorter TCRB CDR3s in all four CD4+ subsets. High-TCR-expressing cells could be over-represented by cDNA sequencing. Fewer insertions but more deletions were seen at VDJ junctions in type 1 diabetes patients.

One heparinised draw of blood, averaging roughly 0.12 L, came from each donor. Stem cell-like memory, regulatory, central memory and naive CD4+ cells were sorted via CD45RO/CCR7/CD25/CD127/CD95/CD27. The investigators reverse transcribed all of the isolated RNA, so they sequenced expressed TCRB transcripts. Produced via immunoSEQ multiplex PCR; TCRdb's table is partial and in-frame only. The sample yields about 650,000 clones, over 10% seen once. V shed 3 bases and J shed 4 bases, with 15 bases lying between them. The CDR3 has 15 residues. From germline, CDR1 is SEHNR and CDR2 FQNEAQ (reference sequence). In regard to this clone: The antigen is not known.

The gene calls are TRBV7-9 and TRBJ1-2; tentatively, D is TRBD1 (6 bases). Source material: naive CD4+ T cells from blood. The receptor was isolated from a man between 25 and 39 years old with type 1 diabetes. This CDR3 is CASSFTRGPLYGYTF. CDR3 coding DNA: TGTGCCAGCAGCTTCACCCGGGGGCCCCTCTATGGCTACACCTTC.